This entry lists 4 T cell receptor beta chains sequenced from one sample in a study of shared clonotypes between healthy human individuals. Only in-frame clones appear in the TCRdb table, and some are missing; sequencing was by immunoSEQ multiplex PCR. The data hold about 480,000 clones, with around 79% observed a single time. The sequencing sample was made of PBMCs. The receptors were sampled from a woman aged 40 to 50 in good health. Some clones in this sample may be carry-over from other donors' samples.

V is TRBV27 and J is TRBJ2-6; D may be TRBD1 or TRBD2 (5 bases each). The CDR3 covers 15 residues. Trimming shortened V by 3 bases and J by 4 bases, and 10 bases separated the two germline ends. Germline-derived CDR1 and CDR2 are MNHEY and SMNVEV (reference sequence). The CDR3 sequence: CASSLEGDGANVLTF. CDR3 nucleotide sequence: TGTGCCAGCAGTTTGGAAGGGGACGGGGCCAACGTCCTGACTTTC.

At least ten counts were recorded for this clone. V is TRBV10-3 and J is TRBJ2-1, with D tentatively TRBD1 or TRBD2 (5 bases each). The length of the CDR3 is 15 residues. V dropped 3 bases and J dropped 5 bases, with 14 bases sitting between them. Germline V gene lookup returns CDR1 ENHRY and CDR2 SYGVKD. The DNA of the CDR3 is TGTGCCATCAGTGACCTGGGGGAGTCTAACAATGAGCAGTTCTTC. It codes for CAISDLGESNNEQFF.

The chain links TRBV29-1 to TRBJ2-3; D is possibly TRBD1 or TRBD2 (5 bases each). Germline V lookup: CDR1 SQVTM, CDR2 ANQGSEA. This CDR3 is built from 14 residues. Trimming stripped 4 bases from V and 0 bases from J, with 11 bases between. CDR3 sequence (DNA): TGCAGCGTTGGAAGGGACCCTAGCACAGATACGCAGTATTTT. It yields the protein CSVGRDPSTDTQYF.

The chain links TRBV7-9 to TRBJ1-2, with a weak D call TRBD1 (5 bases). The CDR3 is made up of 13 amino acids. V lost 6 bases and J 5 bases, leaving 13 bases between the germline ends. Germline V lookup: CDR1 SEHNR, CDR2 FQNEAQ (reference sequence). The CDR3 loop is CASSMDNLYGYTF. The DNA of the CDR3 is TGTGCCAGCAGTATGGACAACCTGTATGGCTACACCTTC. Looking up the rest from reference TRBV7-9 and TRBJ1-2 gives the full variable domain: DTGVSQNPRHKITKRGQNVTFRCDPISEHNRLYWYRQTLGQGPEFLTYFQNEAQLEKSRLLSDRFSAERPKGSFSTLEIQRTEQGDSAMYLCASSMDNLYGYTFGSGTRLTVV.